The T cell receptor beta chain described here comes from a study of cytomegalovirus exposure and HLA in healthy donors. Study-level background: The same platform was used for the 120 validation repertoires and the roughly 720 first-cohort repertoires, a later analysis reported. Study-wide findings and caveats: A subsequent analysis found that TCR clusters from the first cohort also tended to co-occur in the 120 or so validation repertoires, with around 94% of cluster scores above 0. Many donors carried some public TCRs, although rarity characterized most TCR sequences.

Separation from the roughly 670-subject first cohort characterized the roughly 130-subject validation cohort, to which the donors belonged. Measured with immunoSEQ multiplex PCR; TCRdb has only the in-frame clones, and not every one. This sample has 100,000 to 150,000 clones, with 95% to 96% found just once. Germline trimming cut 4 bases from V and 5 bases from J; bases unmatched to any gene: 7. Per germline, CDR1 SGHTA and CDR2 FQGNSA. The CDR3 runs to 15 residues. Regarding this clone: Antigen specificity is unknown.

The sequencing sample was made of PBMCs. This rearrangement joins TRBV7-2 to TRBJ2-1, with TRBD2 matching over 8 bases. The clonotype originates from a man between 18 and 35 years old in good health and CMV-seronegative. CDR3 DNA: TGTGCCAGCAGCTCGGCGGGGGGCGGGGACAATGAGCAGTTCTTC. This codes for CASSSAGGGDNEQFF.